This TCR beta chain is drawn from a study of cytomegalovirus exposure and HLA in healthy donors. Across the study: The approximately 120 million unique TCR beta sequences, from 150 million to 200 million T cells, were found by an earlier analysis.

With 9 bases clipped from V and 0 bases from J, the junction kept 1 base outside the gene matches. Germline CDR1 is SNHLY and CDR2 is FYNNEI. The CDR3 is made up of 13 amino acids. The PCR ran on 60 Vbeta and 13 Jbeta primers. Sequencing was performed with immunoSEQ multiplex PCR; in TCRdb, only in-frame clones are kept and a portion is missing. The table records about 43,000 clones, about half of them present only once. Sequenced sample: PBMCs. The chain couples TRBV2 to TRBJ2-1, with 8 bases aligning to TRBD2. This receptor was taken from a man in his sixties in good health and CMV-seronegative. The CDR3 sequence is CASLAGSYNEQFF. The CDR3 DNA sequence: TGTGCCAGTCTAGCGGGCTCCTACAATGAGCAGTTCTTC.